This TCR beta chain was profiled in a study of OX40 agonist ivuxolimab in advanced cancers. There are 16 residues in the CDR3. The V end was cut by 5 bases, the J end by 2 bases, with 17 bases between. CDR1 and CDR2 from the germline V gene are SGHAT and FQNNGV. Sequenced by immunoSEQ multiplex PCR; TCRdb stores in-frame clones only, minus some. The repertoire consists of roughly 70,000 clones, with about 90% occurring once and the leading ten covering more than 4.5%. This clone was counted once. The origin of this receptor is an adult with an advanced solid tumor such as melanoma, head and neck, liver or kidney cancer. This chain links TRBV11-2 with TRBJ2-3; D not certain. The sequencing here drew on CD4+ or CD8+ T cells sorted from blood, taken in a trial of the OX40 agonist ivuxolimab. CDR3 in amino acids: CASSPPFESLTDTQYF. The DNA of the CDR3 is TGTGCCAGCAGCCCCCCCTTCGAGTCCCTCACAGATACGCAGTATTTT.